These 12 T cell receptor beta chains share one sample of origin, sequenced in a study of T-cell reconstitution after alpha-beta-depleted transplantation in children. Molecular barcoding with unique molecular identifiers was used for the TCRbeta library. MiXCR, run by TCRdb on the PCR reads, gives a single entry per CDR3 protein. The data contain roughly 500,000 distinct CDR3 sequences, about a sixth of them singletons. The sequencing here drew on PBMCs from the stem cell graft donor, taken from the stem cell graft. The receptors stem from a human donor who donated a stem cell graft to a child with acute lymphoblastic leukemia.

The chain recombines TRBV2 with TRBJ2-5; 9 bases are a match to TRBD2. V lost 7 bases, J lost 3 bases, and 6 bases stayed unmatched. The CDR3 covers 14 residues. The V gene's germline CDR1 is SNHLY and CDR2 FYNNEI. The CDR3 DNA is TGTGCCAGCAACTTAGCGGGAGTGGAAGAGACCCAGTACTTC. As protein: CASNLAGVEETQYF.

This chain links TRBV12-5 with TRBJ2-1, with D possibly being TRBD1 (5 bases). V was shortened by 4 bases and J by 6 bases, with 16 bases between the two germline ends. Germline lookup yields CDR1 LGHNT and CDR2 FRNRAP. This CDR3 has 15 amino acids. CDR3 sequence reads: CASGSPRMGRNEQFF. The CDR3 DNA is TGTGCTAGTGGTTCCCCCCGTATGGGGCGCAATGAGCAGTTCTTC.

This clonotype appeared a few times. V and J are TRBV7-9 and TRBJ2-7; D unclear. Germline V CDR1 and CDR2: SEHNR, FQNEAQ (reference sequence). This CDR3 spans 13 amino acids. The V end lost 2 bases, the J end lost 3 bases, and 8 bases lay between the germline ends. The CDR3, as DNA: TGTGCCAGCAGCTTATGGAACAGCTACGAGCAGTACTTC. Residues: CASSLWNSYEQYF.

The chain employs TRBV6-1 and TRBJ1-2; tentatively, D is TRBD1 (5 bases). Germline CDR1 and CDR2: MNHNS and SASEGT. Trimming took 0 bases from V and 8 from J, leaving 13 bases between them. CDR3 length: 14 residues. CDR3 loop: CASSEAFQGLGYTF. CDR3 DNA sequence: TGTGCCAGCAGTGAAGCTTTCCAGGGTTTGGGCTACACCTTC.

This chain links TRBV12-5 with TRBJ2-7, with TRBD1 matching over 11 bases. Trimming cost V 1 base and J 3 bases; bases outside gene matches: 2. Germline CDR1 is LGHNT and CDR2 is FRNRAP. CDR3 length equals 15 residues. The CDR3 coding sequence is TGTGCTAGTGGTTTGGGGGGACAGGGGGGCTACGAGCAGTACTTC. Its translation: CASGLGGQGGYEQYF.

This clonotype occurred a few times. The V and J genes are TRBV7-9 and TRBJ2-3; the D is unclear. The germline CDR1 and CDR2 sequences are SEHNR and FQNEAQ (reference sequence). Trimming took off 4 bases at V and 6 bases at J, with 8 bases between the two ends. This CDR3 is 12 amino acids long. The CDR3 DNA follows: TGTGCCAGCAGCTCGCCTTCCGATACGCAGTATTTT. Protein: CASSSPSDTQYF.

The V call is TRBV6-5, the J call TRBJ2-1; no clear D. Germline CDR1 reads MNHEY; CDR2 reads SVGAGI. V lost 2 bases and J 0 bases, leaving 8 bases between the germline ends. The CDR3 sequence is 15 residues long. The CDR3 DNA sequence: TGTGCCAGCAGTTACACGTCAAGCTCCTACAATGAGCAGTTCTTC. This translates into CASSYTSSSYNEQFF.

In its sample, this clonotype was seen a few times. The rearrangement joins TRBV11-1 to TRBJ1-1, with D possibly being TRBD1 (6 bases). V lost 3 bases to trimming and J lost 5 bases, with 10 bases between them. Looked up from germline, CDR1 is SGHAT and CDR2 is FQDESV (reference sequence). The length of the CDR3 is 13 residues. This chain's CDR3 is CASSFLGGTEAFF. DNA for the CDR3: TGTGCCAGCAGCTTCTTAGGGGGGACTGAAGCTTTCTTT.

V is TRBV7-9 and J is TRBJ2-7; D is uncertain. In germline, CDR1 is SEHNR, CDR2 FQNEAQ (reference sequence). Trimming cost V 7 bases and J 2 bases, with 12 bases left between them. The CDR3 sequence is 13 residues long. In nucleotides, the CDR3 is TGTGCCAGCAACCAACTCGAGACCTACGAGCAGTACTTC. Its translation: CASNQLETYEQYF.

The V and J genes are TRBV28 and TRBJ2-1, with a tentative D call TRBD2 (5 bases). Trimming left V 2 bases short and J 6 bases short, with 8 bases between. The germline V gene encodes CDR1 MDHEN and CDR2 SYDVKM. CDR3 length: 13 amino acids. The CDR3 coding sequence is TGTGCCAGCAGTTTAGACGGAGGCAATGAGCAGTTCTTC. Residues: CASSLDGGNEQFF.

This clonotype has a handful of counts. This chain links TRBV6-7 with TRBJ2-3; a weak D match, TRBD2 (5 bases). TRBV6-7 is labeled an ORF, and its function is uncertain. V lost 5 bases and J 1 base, leaving 25 bases between the germline ends. CDR3 length: 19 residues. As DNA, the CDR3 is TGTGCCAGCAGTGGCCACGGTTGGAGGTCGGATACCGGCACAGATACGCAGTATTTT. Its translation is CASSGHGWRSDTGTDTQYF.

The genes are TRBV7-9 and TRBJ2-7; TRBD2 agrees at 13 bases. V dropped 5 bases and J dropped 2; count of bases not matched to a gene: 6. The CDR3 is 16 amino acids. CDR1 SEHNR and CDR2 FQNEAQ come from the germline V gene (reference sequence). CDR3 sequence (DNA): TGTGCCAGCAGCGCTACTAGCGGGAGGGGAGCCTACGAGCAGTACTTC. This codes for CASSATSGRGAYEQYF.